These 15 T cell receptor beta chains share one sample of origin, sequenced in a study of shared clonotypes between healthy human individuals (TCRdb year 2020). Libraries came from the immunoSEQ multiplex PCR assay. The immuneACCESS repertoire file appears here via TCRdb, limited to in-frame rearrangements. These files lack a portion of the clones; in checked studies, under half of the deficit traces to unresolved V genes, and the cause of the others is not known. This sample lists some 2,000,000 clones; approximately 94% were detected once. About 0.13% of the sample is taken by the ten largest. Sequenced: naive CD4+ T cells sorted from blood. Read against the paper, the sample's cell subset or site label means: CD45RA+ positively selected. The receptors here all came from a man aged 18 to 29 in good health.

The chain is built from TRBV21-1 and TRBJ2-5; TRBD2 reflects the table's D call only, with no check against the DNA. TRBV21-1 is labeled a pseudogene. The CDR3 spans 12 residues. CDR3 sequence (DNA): TGTGCCAGCACCAGGACTGAAGAGACCCAGTACTTC. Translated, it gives CASTRTEETQYF.

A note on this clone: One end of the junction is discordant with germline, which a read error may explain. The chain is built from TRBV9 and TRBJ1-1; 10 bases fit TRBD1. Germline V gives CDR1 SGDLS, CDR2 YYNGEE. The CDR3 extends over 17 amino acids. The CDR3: CASSPHVTGGAGTGAFF. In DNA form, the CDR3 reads TGTGCCAGCAGCCCCCACGTGACAGGGGGCGCGGGTACTGGAGCTTTCTTT.

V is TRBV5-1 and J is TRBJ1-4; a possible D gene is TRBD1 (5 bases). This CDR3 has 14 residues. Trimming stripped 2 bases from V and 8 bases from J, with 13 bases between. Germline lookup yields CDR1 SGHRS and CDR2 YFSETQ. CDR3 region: CASSFGAPREKLFF. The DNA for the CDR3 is TGCGCCAGCAGCTTTGGGGCTCCAAGGGAAAAACTGTTTTTT.

The CDR3 nucleotides are TGCACCAGCAGCCAACACAAGAGAAAACCCTACGAGCAGTACTTC. The encoded protein is CTSSQHKRKPYEQYF. The J gene is TRBJ2-7, the V gene TRBV1. TRBV1 is a pseudogene. The CDR3 has 15 amino acids.

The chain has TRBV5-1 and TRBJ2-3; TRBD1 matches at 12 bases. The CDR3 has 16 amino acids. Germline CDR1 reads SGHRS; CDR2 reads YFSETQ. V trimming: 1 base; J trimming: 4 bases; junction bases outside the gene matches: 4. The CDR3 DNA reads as TGCGCCAGCAGCTTGTACGGGACAGGGGGCGCAGATACGCAGTATTTT. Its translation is CASSLYGTGGADTQYF.

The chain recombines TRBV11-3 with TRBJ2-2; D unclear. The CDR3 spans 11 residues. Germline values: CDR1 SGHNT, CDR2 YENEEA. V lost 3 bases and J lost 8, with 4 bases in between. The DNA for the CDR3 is TGTGCCAGCAGCTTGAGTGGGGAGCTGTTTTTT. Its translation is CASSLSGELFF.

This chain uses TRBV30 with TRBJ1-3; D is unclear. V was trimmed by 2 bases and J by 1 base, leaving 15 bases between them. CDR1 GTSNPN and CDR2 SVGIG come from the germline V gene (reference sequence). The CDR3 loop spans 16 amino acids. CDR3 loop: CAWSKPGLTSGNTIYF. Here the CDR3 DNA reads TGTGCCTGGAGTAAACCAGGACTGACGTCTGGAAACACCATATATTTT.

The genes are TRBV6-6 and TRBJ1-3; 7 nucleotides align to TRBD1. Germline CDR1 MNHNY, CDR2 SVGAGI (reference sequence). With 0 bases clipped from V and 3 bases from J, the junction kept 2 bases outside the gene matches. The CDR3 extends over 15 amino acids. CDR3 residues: CASSYSSGGGNTIYF. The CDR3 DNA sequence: TGTGCCAGCAGTTACTCGTCAGGGGGTGGAAACACCATATATTTT.

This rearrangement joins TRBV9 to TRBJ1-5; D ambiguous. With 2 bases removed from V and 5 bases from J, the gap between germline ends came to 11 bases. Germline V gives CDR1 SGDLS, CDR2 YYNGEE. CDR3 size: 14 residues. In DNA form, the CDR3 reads TGTGCCAGCAGCGTCAGCGGGGTCGATCAGCCCCAGCATTTT. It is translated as CASSVSGVDQPQHF.

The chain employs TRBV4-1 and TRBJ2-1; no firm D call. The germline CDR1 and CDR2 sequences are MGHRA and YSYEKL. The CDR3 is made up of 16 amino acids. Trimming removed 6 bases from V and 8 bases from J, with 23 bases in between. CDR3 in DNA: TGCGCCAGCAGACTAAACCCCTCCACAAAGCGCGATGAGCAGTTCTTC. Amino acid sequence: CASRLNPSTKRDEQFF.

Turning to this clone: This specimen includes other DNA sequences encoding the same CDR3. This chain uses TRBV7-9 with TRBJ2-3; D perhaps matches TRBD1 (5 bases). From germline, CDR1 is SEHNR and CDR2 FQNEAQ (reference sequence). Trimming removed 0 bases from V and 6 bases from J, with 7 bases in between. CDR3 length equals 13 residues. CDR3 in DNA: TGTGCCAGCAGCTTAGCAGGGGCGGATACGCAGTATTTT. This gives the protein CASSLAGADTQYF.

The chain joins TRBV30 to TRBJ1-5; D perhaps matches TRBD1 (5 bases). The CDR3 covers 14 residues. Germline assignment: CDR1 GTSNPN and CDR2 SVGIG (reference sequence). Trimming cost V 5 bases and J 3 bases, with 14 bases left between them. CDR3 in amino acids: CAWATGRVNQPQHF. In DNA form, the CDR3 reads TGTGCCTGGGCCACGGGCAGGGTCAATCAGCCCCAGCATTTT.

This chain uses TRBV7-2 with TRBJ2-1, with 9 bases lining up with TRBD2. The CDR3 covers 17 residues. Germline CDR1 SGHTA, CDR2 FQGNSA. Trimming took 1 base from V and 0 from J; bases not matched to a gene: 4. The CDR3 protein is CASSLVLAGRSYNEQFF. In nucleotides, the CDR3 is TGTGCCAGCAGCTTAGTGCTAGCGGGGCGCTCCTACAATGAGCAGTTCTTC.

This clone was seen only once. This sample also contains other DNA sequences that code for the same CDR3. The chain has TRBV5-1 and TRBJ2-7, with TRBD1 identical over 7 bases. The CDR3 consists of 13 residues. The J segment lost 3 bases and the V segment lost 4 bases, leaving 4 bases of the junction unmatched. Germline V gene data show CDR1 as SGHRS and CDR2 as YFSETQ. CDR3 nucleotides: TGCGCCAGCAGCCCGGGACAGTTCTACGAGCAGTACTTC. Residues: CASSPGQFYEQYF.

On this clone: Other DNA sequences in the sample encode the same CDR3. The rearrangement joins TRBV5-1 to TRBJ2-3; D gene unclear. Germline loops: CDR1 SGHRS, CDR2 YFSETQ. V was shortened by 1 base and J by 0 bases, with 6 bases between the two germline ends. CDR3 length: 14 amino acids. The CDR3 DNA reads TGCGCCAGCAGCTTGCGGCAGAGCACAGATACGCAGTATTTT. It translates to CASSLRQSTDTQYF.